Each of the 9 T cell receptor beta chains below was sequenced from the same sample in a study of blood T cell repertoires in COVID-19. The protocol was immunoSEQ multiplex PCR, while the TCRdb copy is restricted to in-frame clones and leaves out a portion. The sample includes around 100,000 clones, about 87% of them seen just once. The sequencing input was peripheral blood. These receptors came from a human donor in a cohort sampled during active COVID-19.

The genes are TRBV28 and TRBJ2-1, with a possible D match to TRBD2 (6 bases). The CDR3 is 15 amino acids. Trimming shortened V by 5 bases and J by 4 bases, and 15 bases separated the two germline ends. CDR1 is MDHEN and CDR2 is SYDVKM in the germline V gene. CDR3 DNA: TGTGCCAGCAGTCTCCTAGCGTATACTTACAATGAGCAGTTCTTC. Its translation is CASSLLAYTYNEQFF. Based on the CDR3 plus reference TRBV28 and TRBJ2-1, the full variable domain is DVKVTQSSRYLVKRTGEKVFLECVQDMDHENMFWYRQDPGLGLRLIYFSYDVKMKEKGDIPEGYSVSREKKERFSLILESASTNQTSMYLCASSLLAYTYNEQFFGPGTRLTVL.

CDR3 sequence (DNA): TGTGCCAGCTCGCGGGGTAGGAGCACTGAAGCTTTCTTT. Translating gives CASSRGRSTEAFF. V usage is TRBV11-3 and J usage is TRBJ1-1; the D is unclear. CDR3 length: 13 residues. Germline V CDR1 and CDR2: SGHNT, YENEEA. Trimming removed 8 bases at V and 4 bases at J, with 14 bases between.

The rearrangement uses TRBV6-2 or TRBV6-3 and TRBJ2-5, with a tentative D call TRBD1 (5 bases). The CDR3 is 12 amino acids. In germline, CDR1 is MNHEY, CDR2 SVGEGT. The V end was cut by 5 bases, the J end by 4 bases, with 8 bases between. CDR3 residues: CASSQGSETQYF. As DNA, the CDR3 is TGTGCCAGCAGTCAGGGTTCAGAGACCCAGTACTTC.

Only one count was recorded for this clone. This chain connects TRBV18 to TRBJ2-2; the match to TRBD1 covers 7 bases. With 3 bases clipped from V and 7 bases from J, the junction kept 2 bases outside the gene matches. The CDR3 consists of 13 residues. Germline CDR1 reads KGHSH; CDR2 reads LQKENI. CDR3 amino acids: CASSPGDSGELFF. CDR3 nucleotides: TGTGCCAGCTCACCGGGGGACAGCGGGGAGCTGTTTTTT.

The chain carries TRBV4-1 and TRBJ2-7; D possibly corresponds to TRBD1 (6 bases). Germline values: CDR1 MGHRA, CDR2 YSYEKL. V lost 5 bases to trimming and J lost 1 base, with 12 bases between them. This CDR3 is 14 amino acids long. CDR3 in DNA: TGCGCCAGCAGCTCCCTACAGGGATCCTACGAGCAGTACTTC. As protein: CASSSLQGSYEQYF.

The J gene is TRBJ2-7, the V gene TRBV27; TRBD1 might be the D (6 bases). V shed 6 bases and J shed 6 bases, with 21 bases lying between them. The length of the CDR3 is 15 residues. Germline-derived CDR1 and CDR2 are MNHEY and SMNVEV (reference sequence). The CDR3: CASSTPDRRPVEQYF. The CDR3 DNA reads as TGTGCCAGCAGCACCCCAGACAGGCGCCCCGTCGAGCAGTACTTC.

The V gene is TRBV7-3, the J gene TRBJ2-3; no firm D call. V lost 5 bases, J lost 2 bases, and 8 bases lay in between. The CDR3 extends over 13 amino acids. CDR1 is SGHTA, CDR2 FQGTGA, per germline. As DNA, the CDR3 is TGTGCCAGCAGCCTCAGTCTCACAGATACGCAGTATTTT. Amino acids: CASSLSLTDTQYF.

This clone was recorded a few times. The chain links TRBV7-9 to TRBJ1-4; no clear D gene. This CDR3 has 14 residues. V lost 2 bases to trimming and J lost 4 bases, with 8 bases between them. Germline values: CDR1 SEHNR, CDR2 FQNEAQ (reference sequence). CDR3: CASSLYGINEKLFF. The CDR3 DNA sequence: TGTGCCAGCAGCTTATACGGGATTAATGAAAAACTGTTTTTT. Based on the CDR3 plus reference TRBV7-9 and TRBJ1-4, the full variable domain is DTGVSQNPRHKITKRGQNVTFRCDPISEHNRLYWYRQTLGQGPEFLTYFQNEAQLEKSRLLSDRFSAERPKGSFSTLEIQRTEQGDSAMYLCASSLYGINEKLFFGSGTQLSVL.

This clone was counted between two and nine times. This chain joins TRBV6-5 and TRBJ2-1; 7 bases line up with TRBD2. Losses at the gene ends were 7 bases for V and 6 bases for J; bases not matched to a gene: 9. CDR3 length: 14 residues. CDR1 is MNHEY, CDR2 SVGAGI, per germline. The CDR3 sequence is CASMGGPRSNEQFF. The CDR3 bases are TGTGCCAGCATGGGAGGGCCTCGGAGCAATGAGCAGTTCTTC.